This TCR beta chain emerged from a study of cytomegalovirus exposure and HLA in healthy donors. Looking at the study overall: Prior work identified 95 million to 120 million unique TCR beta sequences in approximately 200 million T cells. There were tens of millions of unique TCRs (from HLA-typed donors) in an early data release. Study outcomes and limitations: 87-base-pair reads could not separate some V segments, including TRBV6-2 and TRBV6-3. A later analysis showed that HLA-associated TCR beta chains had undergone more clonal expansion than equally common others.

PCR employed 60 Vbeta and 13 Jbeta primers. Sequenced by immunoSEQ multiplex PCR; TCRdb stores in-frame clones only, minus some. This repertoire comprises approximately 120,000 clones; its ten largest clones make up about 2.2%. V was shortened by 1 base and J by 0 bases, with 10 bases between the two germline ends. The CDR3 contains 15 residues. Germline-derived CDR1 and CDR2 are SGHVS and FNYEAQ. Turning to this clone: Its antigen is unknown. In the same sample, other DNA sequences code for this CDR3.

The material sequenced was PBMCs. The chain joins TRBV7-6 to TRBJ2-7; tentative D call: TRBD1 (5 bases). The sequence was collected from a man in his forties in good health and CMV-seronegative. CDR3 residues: CASSLGGGSSYEQYF. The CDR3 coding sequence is TGTGCCAGCAGCTTAGGGGGCGGCAGCTCCTACGAGCAGTACTTC. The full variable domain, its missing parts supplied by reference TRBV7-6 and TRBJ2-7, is GAGVSQSPRYKVTKRGQDVALRCDPISGHVSLYWYRQALGQGPEFLTYFNYEAQQDKSGLPNDRFSAERPEGSISTLTIQRTEQRDSAMYRCASSLGGGSSYEQYFGPGTRLTVT.